The clone carrying this T cell receptor beta chain was counted at least ten times. Per the germline V gene, CDR1 is SEHNR and CDR2 is FQNEAQ (reference sequence). CDR3 size: 16 residues. The V segment lost 2 bases and the J segment 3 bases; nucleotides outside the gene matches: 8. As to time point: blood at routine non-recurrence follow-up after resection. Without sorting, whole RNA was sequenced from tumor, nontumor lung or frozen PBMC. The data were taken from a study of spatial heterogeneity in lung cancer. TCRdb redid the calling of the 5' RACE reads with MiXCR, one entry per CDR3 protein. The table shows fewer than 60,000 distinct CDR3 sequences, with less than 9.5% occurring only once.

The chain recombines TRBV7-9 with TRBJ2-5; 8 nucleotides line up with TRBD1. The sequence derives from a female donor with early-stage non-small cell lung cancer. Material: PBMCs, obtained at follow-up. CDR3: CASSLSGGTRKETQYF. The DNA for the CDR3 is TGTGCCAGCAGCTTATCAGGGGGCACCCGGAAAGAGACCCAGTACTTC.